The present TCR beta chain was sequenced within a study of T cells in Graves' hyperthyroidism and ophthalmopathy. Findings and limits, study-wide: Most thyroid clonotypes with frequency above 0.001 were detected in blood.

Exclusions: uncontrolled infection, other autoimmune disease, pregnancy, lactation. RNA transcripts gave rise to amplified TCR beta CDR3 regions. TCR CDR3 underwent first-round RT-PCR with the HTBI primer set. One entry per CDR3 protein results from TCRdb running MiXCR on the multiplex PCR reads. Of roughly 580,000 distinct CDR3 sequences listed, approximately 13% are singletons. There are many counts of this clonotype. What it recognizes is unknown. Sequenced: blood. This clonotype was sampled from a woman aged 25 to 39 with Graves' hyperthyroidism that later progressed to Graves' ophthalmopathy.

CDR3 region: CASSFLPQETQYF. The CDR3 nucleotides are TGTGCCAGCAGCTTTCTCCCGCAAGAGACCCAGTACTTC. This chain connects TRBV11-2 to TRBJ2-5; D is unresolved. Germline CDR1 is SGHAT and CDR2 is FQNNGV. This CDR3 is built from 13 residues. V gave up 3 bases and J gave up 2 bases, with 7 bases separating them. Filled out from reference TRBV11-2 and TRBJ2-5, the complete variable domain reads EAGVAQSPRYKIIEKRQSVAFWCNPISGHATLYWYQQILGQGPKLLIQFQNNGVVDDSQLPKDRFSAERLKGVDSTLKIQPAKLEDSAVYLCASSFLPQETQYFGPGTRLLVL.